Presented here are 24 T cell receptor beta chains from one specimen sequenced in a study of cytomegalovirus exposure and HLA in healthy donors. The primer mix had 60 Vbeta and 13 Jbeta primers. Profiled with immunoSEQ multiplex PCR; TCRdb holds only in-frame clones, not every one. The table includes fewer than 110,000 clones, around 74% detected once. The sample taken for sequencing was PBMCs. The receptor source for this set is a woman aged 40 to 50 in good health and CMV-seropositive.

The chain recombines TRBV30 with TRBJ1-5; D might be TRBD1 (5 bases). This CDR3 comprises 14 residues. V lost 1 base and J lost 2, with 9 bases in between. Germline CDR1 reads GTSNPN; CDR2 reads SVGIG (reference sequence). The CDR3, as DNA: TGTGCCTGGAGTGCAGGGTTGGGCAATCAGCCCCAGCATTTT. Its translation: CAWSAGLGNQPQHF.

This chain links TRBV7-2 with TRBJ2-2; tentative D call: TRBD2 (5 bases). The CDR3 has 14 amino acids. Trimming removed 6 bases at V and 7 bases at J, with 15 bases between. Germline CDR1 is SGHTA and CDR2 is FQGNSA. The CDR3 DNA is TGTGCCAGCAGTCCGGGGATGAACGACGGGGAGCTGTTTTTT. Its protein product is CASSPGMNDGELFF.

This chain links TRBV5-5 with TRBJ1-5; 9 positions match TRBD1. The CDR3 has 14 residues. From germline, CDR1 is SGHKS and CDR2 YYEKEE (reference sequence). Trimming cost V 3 bases and J 9 bases; bases outside gene matches: 7. CDR3 protein: CASSWDRVGRPQHF. The CDR3 bases are TGTGCCAGCAGCTGGGACAGGGTGGGTCGGCCCCAGCATTTT.

The V and J genes are TRBV4-1 and TRBJ2-3; 10 bases fit TRBD2. The CDR3 loop spans 18 amino acids. Losses at the gene ends were 4 bases for V and 2 bases for J; bases not matched to a gene: 12. The germline V gene has CDR1 MGHRA and CDR2 YSYEKL. In nucleotides, the CDR3 is TGCGCCAGCAGCCTGATCATACAAGCGGGGGGGGTCACAGATACGCAGTATTTT. Protein: CASSLIIQAGGVTDTQYF.

The chain has TRBV11-2 and TRBJ2-7; D unclear. Trimming removed 1 base at V and 3 bases at J, with 4 bases between. CDR3 length: 12 residues. Germline assignment: CDR1 SGHAT and CDR2 FQNNGV. CDR3 coding DNA: TGTGCCAGCAGCTTAGCGGGCTACGAGCAGTACTTC. It yields the protein CASSLAGYEQYF. Complete variable domain (other parts from reference TRBV11-2 and TRBJ2-7): EAGVAQSPRYKIIEKRQSVAFWCNPISGHATLYWYQQILGQGPKLLIQFQNNGVVDDSQLPKDRFSAERLKGVDSTLKIQPAKLEDSAVYLCASSLAGYEQYFGPGTRLTVT.

This chain's CDR3 is CASRVTAGGIYGYTF. The DNA of the CDR3 is TGTGCCAGCAGGGTAACAGCCGGGGGGATCTATGGCTACACCTTC. This chain joins TRBV2 and TRBJ1-2; D might be TRBD1 (5 bases). This CDR3 region has 15 residues. The V and J ends lost 6 bases and 4 bases respectively, with 18 bases between them. Germline loops: CDR1 SNHLY, CDR2 FYNNEI.

The sample holds a few counts of this clone. V gene TRBV4-3 combines with J gene TRBJ2-1; TRBD2 aligns across 11 bases. This CDR3 comprises 16 residues. Germline trimming cut 5 bases from V and 8 bases from J; bases unmatched to any gene: 11. From germline, CDR1 is LGHNA and CDR2 YSLEER. For the CDR3, the DNA is TGCGCCAGCAGCGATACCCTAGCGGGGGGCCGCGATGAGCAGTTCTTC. The encoded protein is CASSDTLAGGRDEQFF.

This clone was counted between two and nine times. This rearrangement joins TRBV6-1 to TRBJ2-1; D may be TRBD1 (6 bases). V was shortened by 3 bases and J by 7 bases, with 13 bases between the two germline ends. Germline assignment: CDR1 MNHNS and CDR2 SASEGT. This CDR3 contains 14 residues. CDR3 in DNA: TGTGCCAGCAGTGACCGTCCCGACAGGAATGAGCAGTTCTTC. It yields the protein CASSDRPDRNEQFF.

The J gene is TRBJ2-3, the V gene TRBV5-4, with TRBD1 as a possible D gene (6 bases). The V end lost 4 bases, the J end lost 6 bases, and 15 bases lay between the germline ends. Germline CDR1 reads SGHNT; CDR2 reads YYREEE (reference sequence). This CDR3 has 14 amino acids. The CDR3 protein is CASSERQVQDTQYF. Written as DNA, the CDR3 is TGTGCCAGCAGCGAACGACAGGTCCAGGATACGCAGTATTTT.

J is TRBJ2-1 and V is TRBV4-1, with TRBD2 matching 11 bases. The CDR3 runs 16 residues. CDR1 is MGHRA, CDR2 YSYEKL, per germline. Germline trimming cut 1 base from V and 8 bases from J; bases unmatched to any gene: 7. This CDR3 reads CASSQGRTSGGHEQFF. CDR3 bases: TGCGCCAGCAGCCAAGGTCGAACTAGCGGGGGTCATGAGCAGTTCTTC.

This clone was counted once. The chain has TRBV5-1 and TRBJ2-5; D gene unclear. Per germline, CDR1 SGHRS and CDR2 YFSETQ. This CDR3 comprises 15 residues. Trimming removed 4 bases from V and 5 bases from J, with 18 bases in between. The CDR3 loop is CASSNPRGSGETQYF. CDR3 coding DNA: TGCGCCAGCAGCAACCCACGTGGGTCCGGGGAGACCCAGTACTTC.

The V gene is TRBV7-2, the J gene TRBJ2-7; 10 bases agree with TRBD2. The CDR3 length is 15 residues. V gave up 5 bases and J gave up 2 bases; unmatched junction bases: 6. From germline, CDR1 is SGHTA and CDR2 FQGNSA. The CDR3: CASSPIAGGTYEQYF. The CDR3 DNA follows: TGTGCCAGCAGCCCAATAGCGGGGGGAACCTACGAGCAGTACTTC.

CDR3 in amino acids: CASSPMGQSTDTQYF. CDR3 coding DNA: TGTGCCAGCTCACCCATGGGACAGAGCACAGATACGCAGTATTTT. The chain is built from TRBV18 and TRBJ2-3, with 7 bases that match TRBD1. Germline values: CDR1 KGHSH, CDR2 LQKENI. V shed 3 bases, J shed 0 bases, and the junction held 3 bases outside the gene matches. The CDR3 is made up of 15 amino acids.

The chain combines TRBV5-1 with TRBJ2-2, with 7 bases aligning to TRBD1. Germline CDR1 SGHRS, CDR2 YFSETQ. The CDR3 contains 14 residues. V shed 0 bases, J shed 5 bases, and the junction held 1 base outside the gene matches. The CDR3 is CASSLGQGTGELFF. CDR3 sequence (DNA): TGCGCCAGCAGCTTGGGACAGGGTACCGGGGAGCTGTTTTTT.

The CDR3: CASSADSETQYF. The CDR3 nucleotides are TGCGCCAGCAGCGCGGATTCAGAGACCCAGTACTTC. The J gene is TRBJ2-5, the V gene TRBV5-1, with D unclear. The CDR3 extends over 12 amino acids. Trimming removed 4 bases from V and 4 bases from J, with 8 bases in between. CDR1 and CDR2 from the germline V gene are SGHRS and YFSETQ.

Only a few counts were recorded for this clone. V gene TRBV10-2 combines with J gene TRBJ1-1, with unresolved D. CDR1 is WSHSY, CDR2 SAAADI, per germline. V shed 5 bases and J shed 0 bases, with 19 bases lying between them. The CDR3 is 17 residues long. The CDR3 DNA reads TGCGCCAGCAGTCGATCGCAACAGAGCTACATGAACACTGAAGCTTTCTTT. Translated: CASSRSQQSYMNTEAFF.

This clone was detected once. The chain has TRBV29-1 and TRBJ2-1, with D perhaps TRBD2 (7 bases). The CDR3 extends over 16 amino acids. Trimming stripped 4 bases from V and 6 bases from J, with 22 bases between. The germline V gene encodes CDR1 SQVTM and CDR2 ANQGSEA. The CDR3 loop reads CSVGMWAGASANEQFF. The DNA for the CDR3 is TGCAGCGTTGGAATGTGGGCGGGGGCCTCGGCCAATGAGCAGTTCTTC.

The chain links TRBV7-9 to TRBJ2-1, with a possible D match to TRBD2 (6 bases). Between the trimmed V and J ends, which lost 1 base and 0 bases, there was a span of 13 bases. Germline lookup yields CDR1 SEHNR and CDR2 FQNEAQ (reference sequence). The CDR3 extends over 17 amino acids. CDR3 sequence reads: CASSLVGGFSSYNEQFF. CDR3 coding DNA: TGTGCCAGCAGCTTAGTTGGAGGGTTCAGCTCCTACAATGAGCAGTTCTTC.

The genes are TRBV27 and TRBJ1-2, with 8 bases identical to TRBD1. V gave up 6 bases and J gave up 2 bases; unmatched junction bases: 5. This CDR3 region has 14 residues. CDR1 is MNHEY and CDR2 is SMNVEV in the germline V gene (reference sequence). CDR3 protein: CASRKGQGNYGYTF. The CDR3 DNA sequence: TGTGCCAGCAGAAAAGGACAGGGAAACTATGGCTACACCTTC.

The CDR3 loop is CASSPSGNANTGELFF. In DNA, the CDR3 is TGTGCCAGCAGCCCTAGCGGCAACGCGAACACCGGGGAGCTGTTTTTT. The V call is TRBV9, the J call TRBJ2-2; 7 nucleotides match TRBD2. Per the germline V gene, CDR1 is SGDLS and CDR2 is YYNGEE. The trim removed 4 bases at V and 0 bases at J, leaving 6 bases unmatched. The CDR3 has 16 amino acids.

This chain links TRBV18 with TRBJ1-5; TRBD1 matches at 8 bases. V shed 6 bases and J 0 bases; nucleotides not matched to a gene: 4. The V gene's germline CDR1 is KGHSH and CDR2 LQKENI. CDR3 length: 15 amino acids. The CDR3 coding sequence is TGTGCCAGCTCTCGTCAGGGGGCTAGCAATCAGCCCCAGCATTTT. The encoded protein is CASSRQGASNQPQHF.

This chain links TRBV27 with TRBJ1-6; 9 nucleotides align to TRBD1. This CDR3 spans 14 amino acids. With 6 bases clipped from V and 7 bases from J, the junction kept 4 bases outside the gene matches. The V gene's germline CDR1 is MNHEY and CDR2 SMNVEV (reference sequence). The CDR3 reads CASSPGQGNSPLHF. As DNA, the CDR3 is TGTGCCAGCAGCCCGGGACAGGGAAATTCACCCCTCCACTTT.

The J gene is TRBJ1-1, the V gene TRBV7-2; TRBD1 agrees at 8 bases. Per the germline V gene, CDR1 is SGHTA and CDR2 is FQGNSA. V lost 9 bases and J lost 0; bases outside the gene matches: 6. There are 14 residues in the CDR3. CDR3 nucleotide sequence: TGTGCCAGTAGCAGGGGGCCCCTGAACACTGAAGCTTTCTTT. Translation gives CASSRGPLNTEAFF.

This clone has just one count. The chain carries TRBV28 and TRBJ1-4, with D possibly TRBD1 on 5 matching bases. Trimming took 7 bases from V and 5 from J, leaving 11 bases between them. Germline CDR1 and CDR2: MDHEN and SYDVKM. This CDR3 spans 13 amino acids. CDR3: CASTRQFNEKLFF. DNA for the CDR3: TGTGCCAGCACGAGACAGTTCAATGAAAAACTGTTTTTT.